This TCR beta chain stems from a study of T cell changes during pregnancy in multiple sclerosis. TCRdb's table, derived via immunoSEQ multiplex PCR, lists solely in-frame clones and lacks some. The sample includes just under 65,000 clones, about nine tenths of them seen just once. This clone occurred once. Germline V gene lookup returns CDR1 ENHRY and CDR2 SYGVKD. This CDR3 contains 16 residues. Deletions cut 2 bases from V and 0 bases from J, with 14 bases between. The chain has TRBV10-3 and TRBJ2-7, with D tentatively TRBD1 (5 bases). The TCR was taken from a female donor in good health, enrolled as a control in a pregnancy study. Sample: peripheral blood, taken in the third trimester of pregnancy. CDR3 amino acids: CAISEPWGQSSYEQYF. The CDR3 bases are TGTGCCATCAGTGAGCCGTGGGGCCAGTCCTCCTACGAGCAGTACTTC.